The 13 T cell receptor beta chains reported below all come from one sample, sequenced in a study of cytomegalovirus exposure and HLA in healthy donors. The study ran its PCR with 60 Vbeta and 13 Jbeta primers. Profiled with immunoSEQ multiplex PCR; TCRdb holds only in-frame clones, not every one. The sample includes fewer than 250,000 clones, roughly 84% of them seen just once. Sequenced material: PBMCs. The receptors derive from a girl aged 5 to 17 in good health and CMV-seronegative.

The genes are TRBV7-2 and TRBJ1-1; no clear D. Looked up from germline, CDR1 is SGHTA and CDR2 is FQGNSA. Trimming removed 5 bases at V and 4 bases at J, with 17 bases between. This CDR3 region has 15 residues. CDR3 coding DNA: TGTGCCAGCAGCCTAGGGCTCGCCCCCCCCACTGAAGCTTTCTTT. This encodes CASSLGLAPPTEAFF.

The rearrangement uses TRBV2 and TRBJ1-5; D uncertain. The germline CDR1 and CDR2 sequences are SNHLY and FYNNEI. Trimming took 11 bases from V and 5 from J, leaving 16 bases between them. This CDR3 spans 13 amino acids. This CDR3 is CAASDRVDQPQHF. The CDR3 coding sequence is TGTGCCGCTAGCGATCGGGTTGATCAGCCCCAGCATTTT.

This clone was seen only once. This chain joins TRBV10-2 and TRBJ2-5, with D tentatively TRBD2 (7 bases). Germline values: CDR1 WSHSY, CDR2 SAAADI. The V gene lost 3 bases and the J gene lost 0 bases, with 20 bases spanning the gap. The CDR3 extends over 18 amino acids. CDR3 amino acids: CASSEGGPTSRYQETQYF. CDR3 in DNA: TGCGCCAGCAGTGAAGGGGGACCGACTAGCCGGTACCAAGAGACCCAGTACTTC.

The chain uses TRBV6-1 and TRBJ1-2, with 10 bases aligning to TRBD1. The germline V gene has CDR1 MNHNS and CDR2 SASEGT. The V segment lost 2 bases and the J segment 5 bases; nucleotides outside the gene matches: 2. There are 14 residues in the CDR3. The chain's CDR3 is CASSETGQGYGYTF. As DNA, the CDR3 is TGTGCCAGCAGTGAAACGGGACAGGGGTATGGCTACACCTTC.

This clone was found a few times. This sequence joins TRBV28 and TRBJ2-5; 15 nucleotides line up with TRBD2. CDR1 is MDHEN, CDR2 SYDVKM, per germline. Trimming at V came to 2 bases and at J to 9 bases, leaving 7 bases not matched to a gene. There are 16 residues in the CDR3. The CDR3, as DNA: TGTGCCAGCAGTTTAAGGACTAGCGGGAGGGCCACTGCCCAGTACTTC. Protein product: CASSLRTSGRATAQYF.

The CDR3: CASSQGLAGDYNEQFF. The CDR3 nucleotides are TGCGCCAGCAGCCAAGGACTAGCGGGGGATTACAATGAGCAGTTCTTC. This chain connects TRBV4-3 to TRBJ2-1, with 12 bases matching TRBD2. Germline assignment: CDR1 LGHNA and CDR2 YSLEER. The CDR3 loop spans 16 amino acids. J was trimmed by 4 bases and V by 1 base; bases with no gene match: 2.

The genes are TRBV28 and TRBJ2-7; 8 nucleotides agree with TRBD1. The CDR3 totals 15 residues. Germline CDR1 reads MDHEN; CDR2 reads SYDVKM. After removal of 6 bases from V and 4 bases from J, the junction contained 11 bases not matched to a gene. The CDR3 sequence is CASSLLGQGRYEQYF. The CDR3 DNA follows: TGTGCCAGCAGCCTACTTGGACAGGGAAGATACGAGCAGTACTTC.

CDR3 DNA sequence: TGTGCCAGCAGCCCGCGAGGCCAGAACGGGGAGACCCAGTACTTC. As protein: CASSPRGQNGETQYF. The chain carries TRBV5-5 and TRBJ2-5; no firm D call. Germline V CDR1 and CDR2: SGHKS, YYEKEE (reference sequence). Trimming stripped 4 bases from V and 5 bases from J, with 18 bases between. The CDR3 totals 15 residues.

The CDR3, as DNA: TGTGCCAGCCAGGTCACCAGAGCTTTCTTT. Translation: CASQVTRAFF. The chain joins TRBV9 to TRBJ1-1; no reliable D call. Trimming took 7 bases from V and 10 from J, leaving 11 bases between them. From germline, CDR1 is SGDLS and CDR2 YYNGEE. The CDR3 spans 10 residues.

This chain connects TRBV30 to TRBJ1-1, with D tentatively TRBD1 (6 bases). This CDR3 contains 13 residues. The V end lost 0 bases, the J end lost 11 bases, and 16 bases lay between the germline ends. Per the germline V gene, CDR1 is GTSNPN and CDR2 is SVGIG (reference sequence). The CDR3: CAWSVTDGQRAFF. CDR3 coding DNA: TGTGCCTGGAGTGTAACCGATGGACAGCGGGCTTTCTTT.

The gene calls are TRBV29-1 and TRBJ1-2, with D possibly being TRBD1 (5 bases). Germline V gives CDR1 SQVTM, CDR2 ANQGSEA. The CDR3 covers 14 residues. Trimming pared 6 bases from V and 4 bases from J, leaving 18 bases between. CDR3 DNA sequence: TGCAGCGTAAGGACCACAGGCGATGTCTATGGCTACACCTTC. Translating gives CSVRTTGDVYGYTF.

J is TRBJ1-2 and V is TRBV7-9; tentative D call: TRBD1 (6 bases). The CDR3 runs to 17 residues. Germline lookup yields CDR1 SEHNR and CDR2 FQNEAQ (reference sequence). Trimming pared 0 bases from V and 4 bases from J, leaving 18 bases between. This chain's CDR3 is CASSLAAGAGRSYGYTF. CDR3 in DNA: TGTGCCAGCAGCTTAGCGGCAGGGGCAGGTCGGTCCTATGGCTACACCTTC.

The chain recombines TRBV27 with TRBJ1-5; a possible D gene is TRBD1 (6 bases). The CDR3 spans 12 residues. The ends were cut back, 9 bases at V and 2 bases at J, with 8 bases in the middle. CDR1 and CDR2 (germline): MNHEY, SMNVEV (reference sequence). CDR3: CASRQGNQPQHF. The CDR3, as DNA: TGTGCCAGTCGACAGGGCAATCAGCCCCAGCATTTT.